This record looks at one T cell receptor beta chain sequence and its context. The donors were healthy bone marrow donors. Use of 60 Vbeta and 13 Jbeta primers characterized the PCR. Repertoires were generated with immunoSEQ multiplex PCR, while TCRdb's copy carries only in-frame clones and drops some. This table has about 150,000 clones, over 75% appearing once. The entry originates in a study of cytomegalovirus exposure and HLA in healthy donors. For the study at large: Tens of millions of unique TCR sequences came from HLA-typed donors in an early release.

Per germline, CDR1 SGHTA and CDR2 FQGNSA. V was trimmed by 1 base and J by 10 bases, leaving 14 bases between them. This CDR3 comprises 15 residues. The clonotype originates from a man aged 30-40 years in good health and CMV-seropositive. The specimen sequenced was PBMCs. The V and J genes are TRBV7-2 and TRBJ1-6; D is perhaps TRBD1 (6 bases). Here the CDR3 DNA reads TGTGCCAGCAGCTTAGGACAGGCTGCCGGGTCACCCCTCCACTTT. This encodes CASSLGQAAGSPLHF.